This entry describes one T cell receptor beta chain. No cognate antigen has been identified for it. Base-call qualities are not available, and no considerably larger clone is one nucleotide away. This specimen belongs to a study of patients and donors after allogeneic stem cell transplantation (dated by TCRdb to 2019 to 2021). Receptor amplification or capture employed RT-PCR. Sequenced using a NextSeq 550. In-frame beta chains were kept once TCRdb had trimmed the public reads at Q25 with fastp and called clones with MiXCR. A single entry per CDR3 protein holds the most common genes and DNA from its merged rows. Recorded for this sample are roughly 200,000 distinct CDR3 sequences; about 38% of them occurred a single time. Of the sample, roughly 10% falls within the top ten clones. Looking up the germline V gene (reference sequence) yields CDR1 MNHEY and CDR2 SMNVEV. The CDR3 numbers 15 residues from cysteine through phenylalanine. The entry retains the CDR3 DNA only, 45 bases that are in frame from base 1. Trimming costs V 5 bases and J 5 bases, and their ends lie 17 bases apart.

The sequence was obtained from a human donor who was either an allogeneic HSCT recipient or a stem cell or donor lymphocyte infusion donor (not recorded which). It is not recorded whose cells these are; they may come from a transplant donor. The chain employs TRBV27 and TRBJ2-3; the best D guess is TRBD2, with 6 bases matching. Sequenced input: blood, either unsorted or a sorted T cell fraction (not recorded which). The nucleotide sequence reads as follows: TGTGCCAGCAGTCCCCAACTAGCAAGTATAGATACGCAGTATTTT. It encodes CASSPQLASIDTQYF.